The 30 T cell receptor beta chains presented below share a single source sample, sequenced in a study of lymphopenia after photon versus proton radiotherapy. Data came from immunoSEQ multiplex PCR; TCRdb stores just in-frame clones and leaves some out. This table holds about 14,000 clones, 82% found once. Material: peripheral blood, obtained from a patient treated with photon-based radiotherapy. These receptors all stem from a man aged 45-60 years with gastric cancer.

The chain is built from TRBV18 and TRBJ1-4; possible D gene TRBD1, 6 bases. Trimming pared 8 bases from V and 0 bases from J, leaving 22 bases between. Germline V gene lookup returns CDR1 KGHSH and CDR2 LQKENI. The CDR3 is made up of 18 amino acids. This chain's CDR3 is CASPPDRERGATNEKLFF. The DNA of the CDR3 is TGTGCCAGCCCCCCGGACCGGGAGAGGGGGGCAACTAATGAAAAACTGTTTTTT.

The chain carries TRBV2 and TRBJ1-1; D not resolved. Germline V CDR1 and CDR2: SNHLY, FYNNEI. Trimming cost V 7 bases and J 1 base, with 16 bases left between them. CDR3 length equals 15 residues. This CDR3 reads CASIGYGNWNTEAFF. The CDR3 nucleotides are TGTGCCAGCATAGGGTACGGAAACTGGAACACTGAAGCTTTCTTT.

The rearrangement joins TRBV28 to TRBJ1-2, with D possibly being TRBD1 (6 bases). CDR3 length: 13 amino acids. V was cut by 6 bases and J by 3 bases, with 11 bases left in between. The germline CDR1 and CDR2 sequences are MDHEN and SYDVKM. CDR3 region: CASRGGGYYGYTF. The CDR3 nucleotides are TGTGCCAGCAGAGGAGGGGGGTACTATGGCTACACCTTC.

This chain's CDR3 is CASSIKALAGTGDLWALNQPQHF. The DNA for the CDR3 is TGTGCCAGTAGTATAAAAGCGTTGGCCGGGACAGGGGACCTTTGGGCTTTGAATCAGCCCCAGCATTTT. This rearrangement joins TRBV19 to TRBJ1-5; 10 nucleotides align to TRBD1. With V trimmed by 2 bases and J by 4 bases, 26 bases remained unmatched. The CDR3 is made up of 23 amino acids. Germline CDR1 is LNHDA and CDR2 is SQIVND (reference sequence).

The chain carries TRBV11-2 and TRBJ2-1; no firm D call. The germline V and J ends were trimmed by 1 base and 6 bases, with 7 bases remaining between them. The CDR3 is 13 residues long. Germline V lookup: CDR1 SGHAT, CDR2 FQNNGV. In nucleotides, the CDR3 is TGTGCCAGCAGCTTAGGTTTCGGCAATGAGCAGTTCTTC. This sequence encodes CASSLGFGNEQFF.

This chain joins TRBV10-2 and TRBJ2-4; tentatively, D is TRBD2 (6 bases). Looked up from germline, CDR1 is WSHSY and CDR2 is SAAADI. This CDR3 comprises 13 residues. The V and J ends lost 4 bases and 10 bases respectively, with 14 bases between them. CDR3 sequence (DNA): TGCGCCAGCAGTGCCGGACTACTGGGGATTCAGTACTTC. Protein: CASSAGLLGIQYF.

The V gene is TRBV10-3, the J gene TRBJ2-1; D possibly corresponds to TRBD2 (5 bases). Germline loops: CDR1 ENHRY, CDR2 SYGVKD. The length of the CDR3 is 15 residues. Deletions cut 0 bases from V and 3 bases from J, with 9 bases between. CDR3 sequence: CAISESSGDYNEQFF. The CDR3 region has the DNA TGTGCCATCAGTGAGTCGAGCGGAGACTACAATGAGCAGTTCTTC.

The chain is built from TRBV27 and TRBJ2-2; perhaps TRBD2 as D (5 bases). This CDR3 comprises 15 residues. The V and J ends lost 6 bases and 1 base respectively, with 12 bases between them. The germline CDR1 and CDR2 sequences are MNHEY and SMNVEV (reference sequence). CDR3 in amino acids: CASRDGLGNTGELFF. Here the CDR3 DNA reads TGTGCCAGCAGGGACGGACTGGGGAACACCGGGGAGCTGTTTTTT.

This rearrangement joins TRBV18 to TRBJ1-6, with TRBD1 matching 8 bases. The CDR3 loop spans 14 amino acids. V was pared by 3 bases and J by 7 bases, with 2 bases of the junction left unmatched. Looked up from germline, CDR1 is KGHSH and CDR2 is LQKENI. CDR3 nucleotide sequence: TGTGCCAGCTCACCGGGACAGGAGAATTCACCCCTCCACTTT. It codes for CASSPGQENSPLHF.

For the CDR3, the DNA is TGTGCCAGCAGCCGGGACACTGGGACTGGGGCCAACGTCCTGACTTTC. It is translated as CASSRDTGTGANVLTF. The rearrangement joins TRBV27 to TRBJ2-6, with a tentative D call TRBD1 (6 bases). This CDR3 is 16 amino acids long. Trimming shortened V by 6 bases and J by 2 bases, and 14 bases separated the two germline ends. From germline, CDR1 is MNHEY and CDR2 SMNVEV (reference sequence). Combining the CDR3 with reference TRBV27 and TRBJ2-6 gives the whole variable domain EAQVTQNPRYLITVTGKKLTVTCSQNMNHEYMSWYRQDPGLGLRQIYYSMNVEVTDKGDVPEGYKVSRKEKRNFPLILESPSPNQTSLYFCASSRDTGTGANVLTFGAGSRLTVL.

This chain joins TRBV5-6 and TRBJ1-6; tentatively, D is TRBD1 (5 bases). The CDR3 sequence is 16 residues long. Trimming stripped 3 bases from V and 2 bases from J, with 12 bases between. Germline V gene sequence: CDR1 SGHDT, CDR2 YYEEEE. The CDR3 loop reads CASSSPGETYNSPLHF. In DNA form, the CDR3 reads TGTGCCAGCAGCTCGCCGGGGGAGACCTATAATTCACCCCTCCACTTT.

V usage is TRBV6-1 and J usage is TRBJ2-5; the match to TRBD2 covers 8 bases. After removal of 6 bases from V and 5 bases from J, the junction contained 8 bases not matched to a gene. Germline values: CDR1 MNHNS, CDR2 SASEGT. The CDR3 length is 14 residues. The CDR3 is CASSPAGGGETQYF. CDR3 DNA: TGTGCCAGCAGCCCGGCGGGGGGAGGGGAGACCCAGTACTTC.

This clone was seen once. The chain uses TRBV7-2 and TRBJ2-1; D assignment may be TRBD1 or TRBD2 (5 bases each). CDR1 and CDR2 from the germline V gene are SGHTA and FQGNSA. CDR3 length: 16 residues. Trimming cost V 2 bases and J 1 base, with 12 bases left between them. CDR3 in amino acids: CASSLNGAGSYNEQFF. CDR3 DNA: TGTGCCAGCAGCTTAAACGGGGCAGGGTCCTACAATGAGCAGTTCTTC.

The chain joins TRBV4-2 to TRBJ2-2; TRBD1 matches 9 bases. V shed 4 bases, J shed 3 bases, and the junction held 6 bases outside the gene matches. This CDR3 contains 16 residues. Germline V CDR1 and CDR2: LGHNA, YNFKEQ. The CDR3 sequence is CASSPGQGRDTGELFF. DNA of the CDR3: TGTGCCAGCAGCCCTGGACAGGGGAGGGACACCGGGGAGCTGTTTTTT.

The rearrangement links TRBV9 to TRBJ2-3, with 7 bases identical to TRBD1. The CDR3 consists of 16 residues. The V segment lost 0 bases and the J segment 1 base; nucleotides outside the gene matches: 5. From germline, CDR1 is SGDLS and CDR2 YYNGEE. The CDR3, as DNA: TGTGCCAGCAGCGTAGACAGGGGTCGAGGCACAGATACGCAGTATTTT. Its protein is CASSVDRGRGTDTQYF.

In its sample, this clone was seen a few times. The chain recombines TRBV5-8 with TRBJ1-2, with TRBD1 matching 8 bases. Unmatched junction bases numbered 6, after V lost 5 bases and J lost 3 bases. Looked up from germline, CDR1 is SGHTS and CDR2 is YDEGEE. The CDR3 spans 14 residues. This CDR3 is CASSPGQGYYGYTF. In DNA form, the CDR3 reads TGTGCCAGCAGTCCTGGACAGGGTTACTATGGCTACACCTTC.

This chain connects TRBV28 to TRBJ2-7; no definite D call. V lost 3 bases to trimming and J lost 3 bases, with 6 bases between them. The CDR3 loop spans 12 amino acids. The germline V gene has CDR1 MDHEN and CDR2 SYDVKM. CDR3 amino acids: CASSFAFYEQYF. In DNA, the CDR3 is TGTGCCAGCAGTTTTGCATTCTACGAGCAGTACTTC.

Comment on this clone: The sample holds other DNA sequences that translate to the same CDR3. This chain links TRBV11-1 with TRBJ2-1, with D perhaps TRBD1 (6 bases). The germline CDR1 and CDR2 sequences are SGHAT and FQDESV (reference sequence). This CDR3 is 16 amino acids long. V lost 5 bases and J 9 bases, leaving 23 bases between the germline ends. The DNA of the CDR3 is TGTGCCAGCAGCGCGCTCCGTTTCTCAGGGGCGGGTGAGCAGTTCTTC. Its translation is CASSALRFSGAGEQFF.

This clone has more than one count but fewer than ten. The J gene is TRBJ1-6, the V gene TRBV2; D perhaps matches TRBD1 (5 bases). This CDR3 has 14 residues. From germline, CDR1 is SNHLY and CDR2 FYNNEI. The V and J ends lost 3 bases and 7 bases respectively, with 10 bases between them. CDR3: CASSEVQGNSPLHF. The CDR3 coding sequence is TGTGCCAGCAGTGAGGTGCAGGGCAATTCACCCCTCCACTTT.

The chain employs TRBV5-1 and TRBJ2-2; D is unclear. The CDR3 contains 14 residues. Germline-derived CDR1 and CDR2 are SGHRS and YFSETQ. Between the trimmed V and J ends, which lost 0 bases and 2 bases, there was a span of 5 bases. The CDR3 sequence is CASSLGHNTGELFF. CDR3 nucleotides: TGCGCCAGCAGCTTGGGGCACAACACCGGGGAGCTGTTTTTT.

This clone was counted a single time. The chain links TRBV5-1 to TRBJ2-2, with no clear D. Germline-derived CDR1 and CDR2 are SGHRS and YFSETQ. The V gene lost 0 bases and the J gene lost 1 base, with 4 bases spanning the gap. The CDR3 has 14 residues. In DNA, the CDR3 is TGCGCCAGCAGCTTGGCGGTGAACACCGGGGAGCTGTTTTTT. Translated: CASSLAVNTGELFF.

The CDR3: CASSLAKNYEQYF. The CDR3 DNA is TGCGCCAGCAGCTTGGCTAAAAACTACGAGCAGTACTTC. The chain employs TRBV5-1 and TRBJ2-7; the D is unclear. Deletions cut 0 bases from V and 3 bases from J, with 7 bases between. The CDR3 is made up of 13 amino acids. Germline V gives CDR1 SGHRS, CDR2 YFSETQ. Filled out from reference TRBV5-1 and TRBJ2-7, the complete variable domain reads KAGVTQTPRYLIKTRGQQVTLSCSPISGHRSVSWYQQTPGQGLQFLFEYFSETQRNKGNFPGRFSGRQFSNSRSEMNVSTLELGDSALYLCASSLAKNYEQYFGPGTRLTVT.

This clone appeared a few times. The chain combines TRBV30 with TRBJ2-1, with 11 bases identical to TRBD2. Germline V lookup: CDR1 GTSNPN, CDR2 SVGIG (reference sequence). There are 15 residues in the CDR3. J lost 13 bases, V lost 1 base, and 12 bases had no gene match. CDR3 DNA: TGTGCCTGGAGTGCGAGAACTAGCGGGGGCCTTAGACAGTTCTTC. Protein: CAWSARTSGGLRQFF. Complete variable domain (other parts from reference TRBV30 and TRBJ2-1): SQTIHQWPATLVQPVGSPLSLECTVEGTSNPNLYWYRQAAGRGLQLLFYSVGIGQISSEVPQNLSASRPQDRQFILSSKKLLLSDSGFYLCAWSARTSGGLRQFFGPGTRLTVL.

The rearrangement uses TRBV14 and TRBJ1-1; possibly TRBD1 for D (5 bases). CDR3 length: 13 residues. The germline CDR1 and CDR2 sequences are SGHDN and FVKESK. The V end was cut by 4 bases, the J end by 8 bases, with 14 bases between. In DNA form, the CDR3 reads TGTGCCAGCAGCCGCACGACAGTTCGAGAAGCTTTCTTT. This encodes CASSRTTVREAFF.

The chain is built from TRBV27 and TRBJ1-1; TRBD1 matches at 8 bases. Losses at the gene ends were 5 bases for V and 4 bases for J; bases not matched to a gene: 18. Germline V gene sequence: CDR1 MNHEY, CDR2 SMNVEV (reference sequence). There are 18 residues in the CDR3. In nucleotides, the CDR3 is TGTGCCAGCAGTCTACCCACGGCAGGGGGCATGAAAGGCACTGAAGCTTTCTTT. It is translated as CASSLPTAGGMKGTEAFF.

J is TRBJ2-3 and V is TRBV30, with TRBD1 identical over 8 bases. CDR3 length: 14 amino acids. Trimming removed 4 bases from V and 5 bases from J; junction bases left unmatched: 8. CDR1 GTSNPN and CDR2 SVGIG come from the germline V gene (reference sequence). The CDR3 reads CAWTRTGFRDTQYF. CDR3 sequence (DNA): TGTGCCTGGACCAGGACAGGGTTCAGAGATACGCAGTATTTT.

The chain has TRBV7-6 and TRBJ2-1, with 8 bases aligning to TRBD2. In germline, CDR1 is SGHVS, CDR2 FNYEAQ. The CDR3 sequence is 18 residues long. The V and J ends lost 4 bases and 10 bases, in that order; junction bases with no gene match: 21. CDR3 nucleotides: TGTGCCAGCAGCTACACCAACAGGATCGGGGGGGCCCAAGGAGAGCAGTTCTTC. Its translation: CASSYTNRIGGAQGEQFF. The complete variable domain, with remaining parts taken from reference TRBV7-6 and TRBJ2-1, reads GAGVSQSPRYKVTKRGQDVALRCDPISGHVSLYWYRQALGQGPEFLTYFNYEAQQDKSGLPNDRFSAERPEGSISTLTIQRTEQRDSAMYRCASSYTNRIGGAQGEQFFGPGTRLTVL.

The V and J genes are TRBV11-1 and TRBJ1-1, with D perhaps TRBD1 (5 bases). V lost 2 bases, J lost 1 base, and 5 bases lay in between. CDR3 size: 13 residues. Per the germline V gene, CDR1 is SGHAT and CDR2 is FQDESV (reference sequence). The CDR3 reads CASSLQGNTEAFF. In nucleotides, the CDR3 is TGTGCCAGCAGCTTACAGGGGAACACTGAAGCTTTCTTT.

V and J are TRBV5-3 and TRBJ2-1; 13 bases are a match to TRBD2. TRBV5-3 is an ORF; its function is uncertain. This CDR3 has 14 residues. J was trimmed by 9 bases and V by 4 bases; bases with no gene match: 4. The CDR3: CARSGGLAGSEQFF. DNA for the CDR3: TGTGCCAGAAGCGGGGGACTAGCGGGGTCTGAGCAGTTCTTC.

This chain joins TRBV11-3 and TRBJ2-3; 7 bases match TRBD1. This CDR3 is built from 15 residues. Germline V gene lookup returns CDR1 SGHNT and CDR2 YENEEA. Trimming at V came to 5 bases and at J to 3 bases, leaving 8 bases not matched to a gene. The CDR3 region has the DNA TGTGCCAGCAGCCAGACAGGGAAGAGGACAGATACGCAGTATTTT. Translation gives CASSQTGKRTDTQYF. The variable domain in full, with the rest retrieved from reference TRBV11-3 and TRBJ2-3, is EAGVVQSPRYKIIEKKQPVAFWCNPISGHNTLYWYLQNLGQGPELLIRYENEEAVDDSQLPKDRFSAERLKGVDSTLKIQPAELGDSAVYLCASSQTGKRTDTQYFGPGTRLTVL.